This TCR beta chain was identified during a study of T cell responses to AZD1222 COVID-19 vaccine. Generated by immunoSEQ multiplex PCR, the TCRdb table keeps only in-frame clones and is missing some. Of around 66,000 clones detected, 79% appear once; the ten largest clones hold 20% to 30%. Study-level results: Females made up more of the donors, who were largely white British, and clonal diversity may have come out too low. Spike-wide vaccine-associated CD4 TCRs dominated at 160-218 and 743-854.

The CDR3 totals 16 residues. Germline lookup yields CDR1 SGHTA and CDR2 FQGNSA. The V end was cut by 7 bases, the J end by 2 bases, with 20 bases between. This clone has only a few counts. Its antigen is unknown. The chain recombines TRBV7-2 with TRBJ1-2; D gene unclear. The starting material was peripheral blood, obtained on day 0 of MenACWY control vaccination. This clonotype was sampled from an adult in good health. The CDR3 nucleotides are TGTGCCAGCACTTCGACCGGACCCCGGAGAAACTATGGCTACACCTTC. It codes for CASTSTGPRRNYGYTF.